This TCR beta chain was retrieved from a study of identical twins. TCRdb reprocessed the 5' RACE reads via MiXCR and lists one record per CDR3 protein. The profile shows about 890,000 distinct CDR3 sequences, approximately 13% of them singletons. This clonotype was seen a few times. J was trimmed by 8 bases and V by 6 bases; bases with no gene match: 10. Looked up from germline, CDR1 is SNHLY and CDR2 is FYNNEI. The CDR3 has 14 amino acids. The same sample was also studied in work on yellow fever vaccine responses in identical twins.

The chain carries TRBV2 and TRBJ2-3; TRBD1 matches at 8 bases. The sequenced sample was PBMCs. This sequence originates from a young woman in good health. The CDR3: CASRSDRAKGTQYF. The DNA for the CDR3 is TGTGCCAGCAGGTCGGACAGGGCCAAAGGTACGCAGTATTTT.